These T cell receptor beta chains were read from a single sample in a study of response to subunit inactivated influenza vaccine. TCRdb redid the calling of the RT-PCR reads with MiXCR, one entry per CDR3 protein. Here the sample spans about 570,000 distinct CDR3 sequences, about 11% being singletons. A further study also used this sample, focusing on T cells expressing NK-cell markers.

The sequences come from PBMCs from blood, collected on the day of vaccination. The receptors were gathered from a man aged 50 to 60 who received an inactivated influenza vaccine. CDR3s include the opening cysteine and the closing phenylalanine or tryptophan. The order of the fields is D gene, J gene, clone size, V gene, CDR3 DNA, CDR3 protein. D genes are given only for firm matches. Clone size appears in some rows only: once, few, many, or a class for an expanded clone.

TRBD2	TRBJ2-3	many	TRBV11-1	TGTGCCAGCAGCGCCGGGACTAGCGGGAGGGCCATTTTTAGCACAGATACGCAGTATTTT	CASSAGTSGRAIFSTDTQYF
NA	TRBJ2-6	few	TRBV27	TGTGCCAGCAGTTTACGCCCCCAGGGGCGTGAGTCGGGGGCCAACGTCCTGACTTTC	CASSLRPQGRESGANVLTF
TRBD2	TRBJ2-1	few	TRBV11-2	TGTGCCAGCAGCCGAAAACTAGCGGGAGGGGACAATGAGCAGTTCTTC	CASSRKLAGGDNEQFF
TRBD2	TRBJ2-1	NA	TRBV20-1	TGCAGTGCTAGAGATGCGCTAGCGGGAGCCTCGCAGTTCTTC	CSARDALAGASQFF
TRBD1	TRBJ2-5	few	TRBV27	TGTGCCAGCAGCCATGGACAGGGGGCCGGAGAGACCCAGTACTTC	CASSHGQGAGETQYF
NA	TRBJ1-5	few	TRBV9	TGTGCCAGCAGCGTAGATTTGACAGATCAGCCCCAGCATTTT	CASSVDLTDQPQHF
TRBD1	TRBJ2-7	NA	TRBV28	TGTGCCAGCAGCCCCGGGACAGGTAAATCCTACGAGCAGTACTTC	CASSPGTGKSYEQYF
TRBD1	TRBJ2-5	NA	TRBV7-9	TGTGCCAGCAGCAACCCTACAGGGGGCGTCAACGAGACCCAGTACTTC	CASSNPTGGVNETQYF
NA	TRBJ1-2	NA	TRBV7-2	TGTGCCAGCAGCTATCCGAGCTATGGCTACACCTTC	CASSYPSYGYTF
TRBD2	TRBJ2-5	NA	TRBV3-1	TGTGCCAGCAAATCCACCTCTAGCGGGGGACCTCAAGAGACCCAGTACTTC	CASKSTSSGGPQETQYF
TRBD2	TRBJ2-3	NA	TRBV5-5	TGTGCCAGCAGCAGCGGGGCAGCCACAGATACGCAGTATTTT	CASSSGAATDTQYF
NA	TRBJ2-2	many	TRBV28	TGTGCCAGCAGTTTTGTCGGAGACGGGGAGCTGTTTTTT	CASSFVGDGELFF
NA	TRBJ2-1	few	TRBV5-1	TGCGCCAGCAGCGCCTTGCCGGAGGATGAGCAGTTCTTC	CASSALPEDEQFF
NA	TRBJ1-1	many	TRBV5-1	TGCGCCAGCAGCCTTAAGTCGGACAGTAGGAACACTGAAGCTTTCTTT	CASSLKSDSRNTEAFF
NA	TRBJ1-2	few	TRBV20-1	TGCAGTGCTAGAGATCTTTTGGGGGCGGGACATGGCTACACCTTC	CSARDLLGAGHGYTF
NA	TRBJ1-2	many	TRBV6-5	TGTGCCAGCAGTTCCGGGACGATTATCCGAGACTATGGCTACACCTTC	CASSSGTIIRDYGYTF
TRBD1	TRBJ1-6	few	TRBV28	TGTGCCAGCGGGACAGGGGAGTTTAAAGATTCACCCCTCCACTTT	CASGTGEFKDSPLHF
NA	TRBJ1-6	NA	TRBV19	TGTGCCAGTAGTAAAGGGGCGACTTTAAGATCACCCCTCCACTTT	CASSKGATLRSPLHF
NA	TRBJ2-1	few	TRBV14	TGTGCCAGCAGCCAGTGGGGCGGGGCTAGCTCCTACAATGAGCAGTTCTTC	CASSQWGGASSYNEQFF
NA	TRBJ1-1	NA	TRBV5-1	TGCGCCAGCAGCCCCCGGGGGGGGATCGAAGCTTTCTTT	CASSPRGGIEAFF
TRBD1	TRBJ2-7	NA	TRBV4-1	TGCGCCAGCAGCCAAGTTGGGACAGGGGGCGAGCAGTACTTC	CASSQVGTGGEQYF
TRBD2	TRBJ2-7	few	TRBV28	TGTGCCAGCAGTTTTCTGGGACTAGCGGGGGGAGAGCAGTACTTC	CASSFLGLAGGEQYF
NA	TRBJ2-3	many	TRBV10-3	TGTGCCATCAGTGACCCCGGCTTGGGGGCGGCAGATACGCAGTATTTT	CAISDPGLGAADTQYF
TRBD2	TRBJ2-2	NA	TRBV27	TGTGCCAGCAGTGGACTAGCGGGGACCACCGGGGAGCTGTTTTTT	CASSGLAGTTGELFF
TRBD2	TRBJ2-5	NA	TRBV7-2	TGTGCCAGCAGCCCATTGGGTAGCGGGAGTGGAGAGACCCAGTACTTC	CASSPLGSGSGETQYF
NA	TRBJ2-3	few	TRBV6-2/TRBV6-3	TGTGCCAGCAGTTACGGCGGGGGCACAGATACGCAGTATTTT	CASSYGGGTDTQYF
NA	TRBJ1-5	NA	TRBV5-1	TGCGCCAGCAGGGCAGGGACTTCTAGCAATCAGCCCCAGCATTTT	CASRAGTSSNQPQHF
TRBD2	TRBJ2-7	few	TRBV9	TGTGCCAGCAGCGAGACCGGGACTAGCGTTGGCTACGAGCAGTACTTC	CASSETGTSVGYEQYF
NA	TRBJ2-3	few	TRBV11-1	TGTGCCAGCAGCTCAATCACGGCAGATACGCAGTATTTT	CASSSITADTQYF
NA	TRBJ1-1	NA	TRBV18	TGTGCCAGCTCACCACCGCGGGGGAGATCAGCGGGCACTGAAGCTTTCTTT	CASSPPRGRSAGTEAFF
TRBD1	TRBJ1-1	few	TRBV9	TGTGCCAGCAGCGGACAGGGCCACACTGAAGCTTTCTTT	CASSGQGHTEAFF
NA	TRBJ1-1	few	TRBV29-1	TGCAGCGTTGTATTACAGGGCACATGGGGGGCTGAAGCTTTCTTT	CSVVLQGTWGAEAFF
NA	TRBJ2-5	many	TRBV3-1	TGTGCCAGCAGCCGGGGGGCGCAGACCCAGTACTTC	CASSRGAQTQYF
TRBD2	TRBJ2-1	few	TRBV28	TGTGCCAGCAGGCCGTCGGGGGGGAGTGGGCAGTTCTTC	CASRPSGGSGQFF
TRBD1	TRBJ2-3	NA	TRBV5-6	TGTGCCAGCGGCCGGGACAGTATCACAGATACGCAGTATTTT	CASGRDSITDTQYF
NA	TRBJ2-5	NA	TRBV27	TGTGCCAGCAGTCCCTCGGGGGGCGGGGGAGAGACCCAGTACTTC	CASSPSGGGGETQYF
NA	TRBJ2-7	NA	TRBV20-1	TGCAGTGCTAGAGAGGGCAACCAACCCTGGGAGCAGTACTTC	CSAREGNQPWEQYF
TRBD2	TRBJ2-7	few	TRBV3-1	TGTGCCAGCAGCCTTAGCGGGGGCTACACCTACGAGCAGTACTTC	CASSLSGGYTYEQYF
NA	TRBJ2-7	NA	TRBV29-1	TGCAGCGTTGCACAGGGAGAAGCCTACGAGCAGTACTTC	CSVAQGEAYEQYF
NA	TRBJ2-5	NA	TRBV5-1	TGCGCCAGCAGCCCCCAAGAAGGGACCCAGTACTTC	CASSPQEGTQYF
NA	TRBJ2-7	NA	TRBV25-1	TGTGCCAGCAGTCCTCCGGGACTCCCTAGGGCCTACGAGCAGTACTTC	CASSPPGLPRAYEQYF
NA	TRBJ1-2	few	TRBV20-1	TGCAGTGCTAGGAACCATAGTCAGCTCCAAGGCTACACCTTC	CSARNHSQLQGYTF
NA	TRBJ2-3	NA	TRBV9	TGTGCCAGCAGCGTAGGGAGTATGGGTCTCACAGATACGCAGTATTTT	CASSVGSMGLTDTQYF
TRBD1	TRBJ2-5	NA	TRBV12-3/TRBV12-4	TGTGCCAGCAGTCCCGGACAGGGAGGGACCCAGTACTTC	CASSPGQGGTQYF
TRBD1	TRBJ1-2	NA	TRBV4-3	TGCGCCAGCAGCCGGGACAACACCGACAGGGTGGGGGGCTACACCTTC	CASSRDNTDRVGGYTF